The source of this TCR beta chain is a study of TIL therapy for anti-PD-1-resistant metastatic lung cancer. The libraries were made with immunoSEQ v3. Some clones are missing from TCRdb's copy, which holds only in-frame ones; the method was immunoSEQ multiplex PCR. The table includes 95,000 or so clones, 50% to 70% detected once. Time point specified: pre-treatment sample, taken before nivolumab and TIL therapy. Pleural nodules or supraclavicular lymph nodes made up most of the excised metastases sampled. Germline V gene sequence: CDR1 KGHSH, CDR2 LQKENI. The CDR3 extends over 11 amino acids. V was shortened by 2 bases and J by 14 bases, with 11 bases between the two germline ends.

The rearrangement joins TRBV18 to TRBJ2-3; D perhaps matches TRBD1 (6 bases). This clonotype was obtained from a person between 25 and 79 years old with non-small cell lung cancer. The material was tumor tissue, obtained at baseline. CDR3 coding DNA: TGTGCCAGCTCACCAGGGACACCATGGTATTTT. This sequence encodes CASSPGTPWYF.